This passage covers 5 T cell receptor beta chains from one sample sequenced in a study of metastatic and nonmetastatic thyroid tumors. Among the patients, none had received any treatment before thyroid surgery. TCRdb re-clonotyped the PCR reads via MiXCR. The sample comprises 15,000 to 18,000 clones, about 4% of which are singletons, and about a quarter rests with the top ten. The material sequenced was tumor tissue. These receptor sequences come from a female donor with papillary thyroid cancer or a benign thyroid nodule (not recorded which). Some clones in this sample may be carry-over from other donors' samples.

J is TRBJ2-2 and V is TRBV7-2; D may be TRBD1 (6 bases). CDR1 and CDR2 from the germline V gene are SGHTA and FQGNSA. V shed 5 bases and J shed 2 bases, with 12 bases lying between them. This CDR3 is 15 amino acids long. CDR3 sequence reads: CASSTDRYNTGELFF. The DNA of the CDR3 is TGTGCCAGCAGCACAGACAGGTACAACACCGGGGAGCTGTTTTTT.

In regard to this clone: Given a much more abundant clone one base away, this may be a read error. The chain uses TRBV27 and TRBJ1-5; the match to TRBD1 covers 7 bases. Germline assignment: CDR1 MNHEY and CDR2 SMNVEV (reference sequence). There are 14 residues in the CDR3. The DNA for the CDR3 is TGTGCCAGAAGTTTAGGGACAGCGAATCAGCCCCAGCATTTT. Translated, it gives CARSLGTANQPQHF.

The rearrangement joins TRBV27 to TRBJ2-3, with 13 positions matching TRBD2. The V gene's germline CDR1 is MNHEY and CDR2 SMNVEV (reference sequence). The CDR3 has 15 residues. Trimming removed 5 bases from V and 4 bases from J; junction bases left unmatched: 3. CDR3 sequence reads: CASSRTSGSSDTQYF. The CDR3 DNA reads as TGTGCCAGCAGTCGGACTAGCGGGAGTTCAGATACGCAGTATTTT.

This clone ranks as medium-sized. The chain employs TRBV7-2 and TRBJ2-7; 7 positions match TRBD1. The CDR3 contains 14 residues. The germline CDR1 and CDR2 sequences are SGHTA and FQGNSA. J lost 7 bases, V lost 0 bases, and 6 bases had no gene match. The CDR3 is CASSLARTGGEQYF. The CDR3 nucleotides read TGTGCCAGCAGCTTAGCTCGGACAGGCGGGGAGCAGTACTTC.

The genes are TRBV27 and TRBJ1-6, with 7 bases matching TRBD1. The trim removed 4 bases at V and 7 bases at J, leaving 7 bases unmatched. Germline CDR1 is MNHEY and CDR2 is SMNVEV (reference sequence). The CDR3 contains 15 residues. This CDR3 is CASSSRGGLNSPLHF. In nucleotides, the CDR3 is TGTGCCAGCAGTTCCAGAGGGGGCTTAAATTCACCCCTCCACTTT.